This T cell receptor (beta chain) was captured by sequencing in a study of graft-versus-host responses after intestinal transplantation. Turning to the study itself: Grafts that recipients had were multivisceral, liver-intestinal, or isolated intestinal transplants.

Assay used: immunoSEQ multiplex PCR; TCRdb lists only in-frame clones, some missing. This table holds under 90,000 clones, approximately 90% found once. The V and J ends lost 3 bases and 0 bases, in that order; junction bases with no gene match: 5. The V gene's germline CDR1 is SGHRS and CDR2 YFSETQ. This CDR3 has 16 amino acids. The specimen was PBMCs, collected 98 days after intestinal transplantation. The clonotype originates from a human patient who received an intestinal transplant, so some T cells may come from the graft donor. This chain joins TRBV5-1 and TRBJ2-1, with 8 bases that match TRBD2. CDR3 loop: CASSSQSGSSYNEQFF. The DNA of the CDR3 is TGCGCCAGCAGCTCTCAGAGCGGGAGCTCCTACAATGAGCAGTTCTTC.